The clone carrying this TCR beta chain was observed a few times. Germline V gene sequence: CDR1 MNHEY, CDR2 SVGAGI. The V gene end was trimmed by 8 bases and the J gene end by 7 bases; junction bases not matched to a gene: 4. CDR3 length: 12 residues. This sample is drawn from a study of blood T cell repertoires in COVID-19. Across the whole study: The study drew acute and convalescent COVID-19 samples from the United States, Italy and Spain. Sources were T cells, B-cell-depleted T cells, or PBMCs; the material itself was cDNA or gDNA.

In the original processing: Reference gene primer amplification yielded estimated nucleated cell counts. The data were produced by immunoSEQ multiplex PCR, yet TCRdb's version contains in-frame clones alone and is incomplete. That table furnishes V, J and clone size, whereas the DNA furnished D and trimming. This table holds roughly 440,000 clones, more than 70% found once. During active infection, Seattle patients enrolled and were then monitored through disease. This chain uses TRBV6-5 with TRBJ1-4; 7 bases line up with TRBD1. The sequencing sample was made of peripheral blood. This clonotype was obtained from a woman aged 45-65 years with COVID-19, enrolled during active disease. CDR3 sequence reads: CASRDSGEKLFF. CDR3 in DNA: TGTGCCAGCCGGGACAGCGGTGAAAAACTGTTTTTT.